One and the same sample provided the 20 T cell receptor beta chains below, sequenced in a study of CD8 T cells in ankylosing spondylitis. Overall study results and limits: It appeared that ankylosing spondylitis blood was characterized by a TCR beta motif of fewer than ten highly homologous variants.

TCRdb analysed the 5' RACE reads with MiXCR anew, one entry per CDR3 protein. This table has about 840,000 distinct CDR3 sequences, roughly 10% appearing once. No antigen has been identified for these receptors. Material: blood, either unsorted or a sorted T cell fraction (not recorded which). The receptors stem from a male donor with ankylosing spondylitis.

The chain couples TRBV6-5 to TRBJ1-2; 11 bases match TRBD1. The CDR3 runs to 17 residues. V was pared by 2 bases and J by 0 bases, with 5 bases of the junction left unmatched. The germline gives CDR1 MNHEY, CDR2 SVGAGI. The DNA of the CDR3 is TGTGCCAGCAGTTACGGGACAGGGGGATTCACTAACTATGGCTACACCTTC. Its protein is CASSYGTGGFTNYGYTF.

The CDR3 region has the DNA TGTGCCATCACTCGGACAGGGGACGGCACTGAAGCTTTCTTT. It specifies CAITRTGDGTEAFF. The chain couples TRBV10-3 to TRBJ1-1; TRBD1 matches at 9 bases. CDR1 is ENHRY and CDR2 is SYGVKD in the germline V gene. V trimming: 7 bases; J trimming: 4 bases; junction bases outside the gene matches: 7. The CDR3 has 14 residues.

At least ten counts were recorded for this clonotype. The J gene is TRBJ2-7, the V gene TRBV20-1; either TRBD1 or TRBD2 may fit D (5 bases each). The germline CDR1 and CDR2 sequences are DFQATT and SNEGSKA (reference sequence). V lost 6 bases and J lost 5, with 14 bases in between. The CDR3 spans 12 residues. CDR3 residues: CSADRGTHEQYF. Written as DNA, the CDR3 is TGCAGTGCCGACAGAGGGACCCACGAGCAGTACTTC.

This clonotype was detected a few times. The chain uses TRBV6-1 and TRBJ1-2; 7 bases fit TRBD1. Looked up from germline, CDR1 is MNHNS and CDR2 is SASEGT. V was pared by 6 bases and J by 4 bases, with 8 bases of the junction left unmatched. The CDR3 is made up of 14 amino acids. The CDR3 DNA reads TGTGCCAGCAGCCCGGGACAGCAAAGCTATGGCTACACCTTC. The encoded protein is CASSPGQQSYGYTF.

This clonotype showed up just a few times. The chain carries TRBV25-1 and TRBJ2-3; 7 bases agree with TRBD1. V was pared by 3 bases and J by 4 bases, with 4 bases of the junction left unmatched. This CDR3 is built from 14 residues. CDR1 MGHDK and CDR2 SYGVNS come from the germline V gene. As DNA, the CDR3 is TGTGCCAGCAGTGACAGGGGGTACGCAGATACGCAGTATTTT. Amino acids: CASSDRGYADTQYF. Supplemented by reference TRBV25-1 and TRBJ2-3, the full variable domain reads EADIYQTPRYLVIGTGKKITLECSQTMGHDKMYWYQQDPGMELHLIHYSYGVNSTEKGDLSSESTVSRIRTEHFPLTLESARPSHTSQYLCASSDRGYADTQYFGPGTRLTVL.

Many counts were recorded for this clonotype. The chain employs TRBV29-1 and TRBJ2-7; possible D gene TRBD1, 5 bases. Trimming pared 6 bases from V and 0 bases from J, leaving 12 bases between. The CDR3 is 13 amino acids. The germline V gene has CDR1 SQVTM and CDR2 ANQGSEA. The CDR3 is CSVRQLSSYEQYF. The CDR3 DNA follows: TGCAGCGTCAGACAGCTATCCTCCTACGAGCAGTACTTC.

The chain is built from TRBV3-1 and TRBJ1-4; 7 bases match TRBD1. The CDR3 is made up of 17 amino acids. Per germline, CDR1 LGHDT and CDR2 YNNKEL (reference sequence). V was pared by 1 base and J by 1 base, with 6 bases of the junction left unmatched. DNA of the CDR3: TGTGCCAGCAGCCAAGGGACAGGATTTAGAACTAATGAAAAACTGTTTTTT. Protein product: CASSQGTGFRTNEKLFF.

This clonotype was picked up a small number of times. The rearrangement joins TRBV11-2 to TRBJ2-2; 9 bases line up with TRBD1. V was clipped by 5 bases and J by 0 bases; unmatched bases: 7. Germline V CDR1 and CDR2: SGHAT, FQNNGV. The CDR3 is 17 residues long. CDR3 DNA: TGTGCCAGCAGCCACGTCCGGGACAGGGCGAACACCGGGGAGCTGTTTTTT. It yields the protein CASSHVRDRANTGELFF.

V usage is TRBV6-2 or TRBV6-3 and J usage is TRBJ2-1; D remains ambiguous. The CDR3 has 13 amino acids. The ends were cut back, 5 bases at V and 8 bases at J, with 13 bases in the middle. Germline V gene lookup returns CDR1 MNHEY and CDR2 SVGEGT. CDR3 nucleotides: TGTGCCAGCAGTCCCCGGTGGGGATATGAGCAGTTCTTC. Translating it yields CASSPRWGYEQFF.

This clonotype was detected many times. The chain has TRBV7-2 and TRBJ2-1, with 7 bases that match TRBD2. The CDR3 contains 15 residues. The V gene's germline CDR1 is SGHTA and CDR2 FQGNSA. J was trimmed by 7 bases and V by 5 bases; bases with no gene match: 11. CDR3 in DNA: TGTGCCAGCAGCACCTACGCGGGGGTCAGAAATGAGCAGTTCTTC. This encodes CASSTYAGVRNEQFF.

In its sample, this clonotype was seen a few times. The chain carries TRBV6-5 and TRBJ2-4; no firm D call. There are 14 residues in the CDR3. Germline assignment: CDR1 MNHEY and CDR2 SVGAGI. V dropped 0 bases and J dropped 4 bases, with 7 bases sitting between them. The CDR3 loop is CASSYSWQKNIQYF. CDR3 bases: TGTGCCAGCAGTTACTCCTGGCAGAAAAACATTCAGTACTTC.

This clonotype was picked up many times. The J gene is TRBJ1-4, the V gene TRBV5-1; D gene uncertain. V lost 0 bases, J lost 6 bases, and 9 bases lay in between. The CDR3 length is 14 residues. Germline-derived CDR1 and CDR2 are SGHRS and YFSETQ. The CDR3 loop is CASSLGTADEKLFF. The CDR3 DNA reads as TGCGCCAGCAGCTTGGGGACTGCTGATGAAAAACTGTTTTTT. Together with reference TRBV5-1 and TRBJ1-4, the CDR3 gives the full variable domain: KAGVTQTPRYLIKTRGQQVTLSCSPISGHRSVSWYQQTPGQGLQFLFEYFSETQRNKGNFPGRFSGRQFSNSRSEMNVSTLELGDSALYLCASSLGTADEKLFFGSGTQLSVL.

The V and J genes are TRBV15 and TRBJ2-1; D remains unclear. Trimming took off 0 bases at V and 4 bases at J, with 10 bases between the two ends. The germline gives CDR1 LNHNV, CDR2 YYDKDF (reference sequence). The CDR3 covers 15 residues. The CDR3 bases are TGTGCCACCAGCAGAGATATACGCGTGTACAATGAGCAGTTCTTC. Protein: CATSRDIRVYNEQFF.

V is TRBV4-2 and J is TRBJ2-7; D is undetermined. The V gene lost 2 bases and the J gene lost 0 bases, with 14 bases spanning the gap. The CDR3 consists of 16 residues. Germline values: CDR1 LGHNA, CDR2 YNFKEQ. The CDR3 nucleotides read TGTGCCAGCAGCCAACCCGGACGGACGCCCTCCTACGAGCAGTACTTC. Protein product: CASSQPGRTPSYEQYF.

The rearrangement uses TRBV18 and TRBJ2-3, with D perhaps given as TRBD1 or TRBD2 (5 bases each). Germline-derived CDR1 and CDR2 are KGHSH and LQKENI. The ends were cut back, 5 bases at V and 4 bases at J, with 10 bases in the middle. The length of the CDR3 is 13 residues. In DNA form, the CDR3 reads TGTGCCAGCTCAGGGGACCGAGCAGATACGCAGTATTTT. Protein sequence: CASSGDRADTQYF.

V gene TRBV6-5 combines with J gene TRBJ1-4; D is perhaps TRBD1 (5 bases). Between the trimmed V and J ends, which lost 4 bases and 7 bases, there was a span of 16 bases. CDR1 is MNHEY and CDR2 is SVGAGI in the germline V gene. This CDR3 comprises 15 residues. CDR3 loop: CASSSRGRAGEKLFF. The DNA for the CDR3 is TGTGCCAGCAGTTCGAGGGGCAGGGCCGGTGAAAAACTGTTTTTT.

This clonotype showed up many times. The chain employs TRBV29-1 and TRBJ2-1; D call uncertain. Trimming cost V 7 bases and J 0 bases, with 13 bases left between them. The CDR3 extends over 14 amino acids. The germline CDR1 and CDR2 sequences are SQVTM and ANQGSEA. CDR3 DNA sequence: TGCAGCGCTGGCAATGGGGTCTCCTACAATGAGCAGTTCTTC. Residues: CSAGNGVSYNEQFF.

This clonotype occurred a few times. The chain recombines TRBV10-3 with TRBJ1-1; 8 bases line up with TRBD1. This CDR3 is 14 amino acids long. Per the germline V gene, CDR1 is ENHRY and CDR2 is SYGVKD. Trimming took 2 bases from V and 10 from J; bases not matched to a gene: 9. The CDR3 DNA reads as TGTGCCATCAGTGAGGGGACAGGAAACAGGAGAGCTTTCTTT. Translating gives CAISEGTGNRRAFF.

The gene calls are TRBV6-2 or TRBV6-3 and TRBJ2-7; TRBD1 aligns across 9 bases. From germline, CDR1 is MNHEY and CDR2 SVGEGT. The CDR3 spans 17 residues. After removal of 4 bases from V and 0 bases from J, the junction contained 10 bases not matched to a gene. This CDR3 reads CASSSGTGPVGSYEQYF. The CDR3 DNA reads TGTGCCAGCAGTTCCGGGACAGGGCCGGTGGGCTCCTACGAGCAGTACTTC.

This chain links TRBV4-2 with TRBJ1-1; possibly TRBD1 for D (5 bases). The CDR3 is 15 amino acids. V dropped 4 bases and J dropped 4 bases, with 16 bases sitting between them. Germline CDR1 and CDR2: LGHNA and YNFKEQ. The DNA for the CDR3 is TGTGCCAGCAGCCGGGGGGACGGCTTGCCCACTGAAGCTTTCTTT. It yields the protein CASSRGDGLPTEAFF.